What follows is one T cell receptor beta chain and its context. This specimen comes from a study of blood T cell repertoires in COVID-19. The wider study: Both acute and convalescent COVID-19 samples were obtained from the United States, Italy and Spain. T cells, B-cell-depleted T cells, or PBMCs supplied cDNA or gDNA.

Per the original methods: Estimated nucleated cell counts came from reference gene primer amplification. Sequencing used immunoSEQ multiplex PCR; TCRdb keeps in-frame clones, though not all of them. The DNA gave D and trimming, while V, J and clone size come from that table. The data show about 110,000 clones, roughly 85% seen once. The specimen sequenced was peripheral blood. The receptor's source is a human donor in a cohort sampled during active COVID-19.

The CDR3 region is CASREGPTALHF. The CDR3 DNA reads TGTGCCAGCAGGGAGGGACCGACGGCCCTCCACTTT. The gene calls are TRBV28 and TRBJ1-6; the D gene is possibly TRBD1 (5 bases). The germline gives CDR1 MDHEN, CDR2 SYDVKM. The CDR3 has 12 residues. V lost 6 bases, J lost 14 bases, and 14 bases lay in between.